The clone carrying this T cell receptor beta chain showed up many times. Its antigen is still unknown. V lost 0 bases, J lost 2 bases, and 7 bases lay in between. Germline V gives CDR1 SGHAT, CDR2 FQNNGV. The CDR3 sequence is 15 residues long. The authors prepared the TCRbeta library with unique molecular identifiers. TCRdb processed the PCR reads anew with MiXCR; each CDR3 protein has one entry. The data contain about 290,000 distinct CDR3 sequences, roughly a tenth of them seen just once; the ten biggest clones take up over 6%. This entry comes from a study of T-cell reconstitution after alpha-beta-depleted transplantation in children. Study outcomes and limitations: T-cell numbers and diversity one year post-transplant derived largely from freshly generated T cells. It was reported that alpha-beta T cells came from several hundred expanded graft clones (about two months after transplant).

The clonotype was recovered from a boy less than two years old with acute myeloid leukemia, due to receive a stem cell transplant. The chain carries TRBV11-2 and TRBJ1-4; D might be TRBD1 (5 bases). Sample: PBMCs, taken before TCRalphabeta/CD19-depleted stem cell transplant. DNA for the CDR3: TGTGCCAGCAGCTTAGACGGGGGGACTAATGAAAAACTGTTTTTT. This gives the protein CASSLDGGTNEKLFF. Full variable domain (missing parts from reference TRBV11-2 and TRBJ1-4): EAGVAQSPRYKIIEKRQSVAFWCNPISGHATLYWYQQILGQGPKLLIQFQNNGVVDDSQLPKDRFSAERLKGVDSTLKIQPAKLEDSAVYLCASSLDGGTNEKLFFGSGTQLSVL.